These T cell receptor beta chains were read from a single sample in a study of blood T cell repertoires in COVID-19. Clones were sequenced by immunoSEQ multiplex PCR, and TCRdb holds only the in-frame ones, with some missing. The sample has more than 200,000 clones, approximately 79% seen once. Sequencing was carried out using peripheral blood. These receptors originate from an elderly woman with active or convalescent COVID-19. Each CDR3 is given with its conserved first and last residue. D genes are given only for firm matches. The size of a clone is reported for some rows only, either as once, few or many, or as a class for expanded clones.

J gene: TRBJ1-2; D gene: -; clone size: -; V gene: TRBV7-9; CDR3 DNA: TGTGCCAGCGGGGGGTATGGCTACACCTTC; CDR3 protein: CASGGYGYTF
J gene: TRBJ2-1; D gene: -; clone size: -; V gene: TRBV6-1; CDR3 DNA: TGTGCCAGCAGTGAAATTGGGCAATTCGGGACTTCCTACAATGAGCAGTTCTTC; CDR3 protein: CASSEIGQFGTSYNEQFF
J gene: TRBJ1-2; D gene: TRBD1; clone size: -; V gene: TRBV7-6; CDR3 DNA: TGTGCCAGCAGCCCAAGCCGGACAGGGGCCTATGGCTACACCTTC; CDR3 protein: CASSPSRTGAYGYTF
J gene: TRBJ1-2; D gene: -; clone size: once; V gene: TRBV5-4; CDR3 DNA: TGTGCCAGCAGCTTGAGTAGCCATGGCTACACCTTC; CDR3 protein: CASSLSSHGYTF
J gene: TRBJ2-1; D gene: TRBD1; clone size: -; V gene: TRBV7-9; CDR3 DNA: TGTGCCAGCAGCTGGACAGGGTTATCCTACAATGAGCAGTTCTTC; CDR3 protein: CASSWTGLSYNEQFF
J gene: TRBJ2-1; D gene: -; clone size: -; V gene: TRBV3-1/TRBV3-2; CDR3 DNA: TGTGCCAGCAGCCAATTACAGACCAGCAATGAGCAGTTCTTC; CDR3 protein: CASSQLQTSNEQFF
J gene: TRBJ2-2; D gene: -; clone size: -; V gene: TRBV3-1/TRBV3-2; CDR3 DNA: TGTGCCAGCAGCCAATTTACGGCCGGGGAGCTGTTTTTT; CDR3 protein: CASSQFTAGELFF
J gene: TRBJ1-2; D gene: TRBD1; clone size: -; V gene: TRBV24-1; CDR3 DNA: TGTGCCACCAGTGATTCGACAGGGGGGAACTATGGCTACACCTTC; CDR3 protein: CATSDSTGGNYGYTF
J gene: TRBJ2-7; D gene: TRBD2; clone size: -; V gene: TRBV29-1; CDR3 DNA: TGCAGCGTTGAAGAGTGGGAGGGGGAGCAGTACTTC; CDR3 protein: CSVEEWEGEQYF
J gene: TRBJ1-1; D gene: TRBD1; clone size: once; V gene: TRBV7-6; CDR3 DNA: TGTGCCAGCAGCCTTACAGGGGTAGGGGGAACTGAAGCTTTCTTT; CDR3 protein: CASSLTGVGGTEAFF
J gene: TRBJ1-6; D gene: -; clone size: -; V gene: TRBV4-1; CDR3 DNA: TGCGCCAGCAGCCAAGGCCTCAGTTCTGCTGCCTATAATTCACCCCTCCACTTT; CDR3 protein: CASSQGLSSAAYNSPLHF
J gene: TRBJ2-2; D gene: TRBD1; clone size: -; V gene: TRBV30; CDR3 DNA: TGTGCCTGGGCTACAGGGGGATACACCGGGGAGCTGTTTTTT; CDR3 protein: CAWATGGYTGELFF
J gene: TRBJ1-3; D gene: -; clone size: -; V gene: TRBV11-2; CDR3 DNA: TGTGCCAGCAGCGAAAGACCCGGGTCTGGAAACACCATATATTTT; CDR3 protein: CASSERPGSGNTIYF
J gene: TRBJ2-7; D gene: -; clone size: -; V gene: TRBV18; CDR3 DNA: TGTGCCAGCTCACCCTCTACAGCTTTTTCCTACGAGCAGTACTTC; CDR3 protein: CASSPSTAFSYEQYF
J gene: TRBJ2-7; D gene: TRBD1; clone size: -; V gene: TRBV7-9; CDR3 DNA: TGTGCCAGCAGCCCAATACCGGGACAGGGGCACAAAACTTCCTACGAGCAGTACTTC; CDR3 protein: CASSPIPGQGHKTSYEQYF
J gene: TRBJ1-2; D gene: -; clone size: -; V gene: TRBV27; CDR3 DNA: TGTGCCAGCAGTTTGCGCAATCAGGGTAGGAACTATGGCTACACCTTC; CDR3 protein: CASSLRNQGRNYGYTF
J gene: TRBJ2-3; D gene: -; clone size: -; V gene: TRBV19; CDR3 DNA: TGTGCCAGTAGATCAGGTACCGACGGGAGCTTT; CDR3 protein: CASRSGTDGSF
J gene: TRBJ1-1; D gene: -; clone size: -; V gene: TRBV19; CDR3 DNA: TGTGCCAGTAGTATTGAGGGTGGCACTGAAGCTTTCTTT; CDR3 protein: CASSIEGGTEAFF
J gene: TRBJ2-3; D gene: TRBD2; clone size: -; V gene: TRBV28; CDR3 DNA: TGTGCCACAGTTTGGACTAGTACAGATACGCAGTATTTT; CDR3 protein: CATVWTSTDTQYF
J gene: TRBJ1-5; D gene: TRBD1; clone size: few; V gene: TRBV15; CDR3 DNA: TGTGCCACCAGCAGTCTGGGACAGGGGGCTAAATTGGGCAATCAGCCCCAGCATTTT; CDR3 protein: CATSSLGQGAKLGNQPQHF
J gene: TRBJ2-6; D gene: -; clone size: -; V gene: TRBV6-5; CDR3 DNA: TGTGCCAGCAGTAAGACAGGTGGAGCCAACGTCCTGACTTTC; CDR3 protein: CASSKTGGANVLTF
J gene: TRBJ2-2; D gene: TRBD2; clone size: -; V gene: TRBV9; CDR3 DNA: TGTGCCAGCAGCCCGCGACTAGCGGAGGTTGCCGGGGAGCTGTTTTTT; CDR3 protein: CASSPRLAEVAGELFF
J gene: TRBJ1-6; D gene: -; clone size: once; V gene: TRBV6-5; CDR3 DNA: TGTGCCAGCAGTTATCTTCCGGACAGTCATAATTCACCCCTCCACTTT; CDR3 protein: CASSYLPDSHNSPLHF